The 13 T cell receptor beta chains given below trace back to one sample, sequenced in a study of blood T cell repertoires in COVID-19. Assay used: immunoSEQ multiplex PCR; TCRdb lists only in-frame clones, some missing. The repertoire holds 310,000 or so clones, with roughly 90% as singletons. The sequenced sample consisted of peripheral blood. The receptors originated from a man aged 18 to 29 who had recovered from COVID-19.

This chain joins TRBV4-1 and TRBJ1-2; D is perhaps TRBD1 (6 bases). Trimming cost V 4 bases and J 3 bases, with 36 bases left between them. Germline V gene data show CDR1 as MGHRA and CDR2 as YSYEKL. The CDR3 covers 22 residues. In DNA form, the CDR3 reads TGCGCCAGCAGCCCTTATGATACAGTACAGGGCGCCCAGGAAGCCGGTCACTATGGCTACACCTTC. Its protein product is CASSPYDTVQGAQEAGHYGYTF.

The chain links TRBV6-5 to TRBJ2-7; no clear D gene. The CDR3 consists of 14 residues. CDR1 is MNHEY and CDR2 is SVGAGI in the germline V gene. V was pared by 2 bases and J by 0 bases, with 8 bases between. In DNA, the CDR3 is TGTGCCAGCAGTTACGACTGGAGCTCCTACGAGCAGTACTTC. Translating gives CASSYDWSSYEQYF.

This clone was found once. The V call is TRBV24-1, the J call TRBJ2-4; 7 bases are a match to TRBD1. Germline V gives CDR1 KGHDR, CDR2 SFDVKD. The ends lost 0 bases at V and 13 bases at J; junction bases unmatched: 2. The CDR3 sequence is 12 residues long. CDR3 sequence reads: CATSDLVGQQYF. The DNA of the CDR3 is TGTGCCACCAGTGATTTGGTGGGACAGCAGTACTTC.

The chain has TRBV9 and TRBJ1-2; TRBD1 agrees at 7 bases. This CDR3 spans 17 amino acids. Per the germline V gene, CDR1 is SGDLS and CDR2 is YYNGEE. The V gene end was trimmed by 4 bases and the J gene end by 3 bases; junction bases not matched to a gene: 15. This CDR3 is CASSSDRPDFRYYGYTF. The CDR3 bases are TGTGCCAGCAGCTCGGACAGGCCCGACTTTAGGTACTATGGCTACACCTTC.

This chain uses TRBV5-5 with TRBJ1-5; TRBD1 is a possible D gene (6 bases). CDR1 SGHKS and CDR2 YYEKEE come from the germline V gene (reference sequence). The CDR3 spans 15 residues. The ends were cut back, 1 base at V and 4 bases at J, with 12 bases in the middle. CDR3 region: CASSLLRGSNQPQHF. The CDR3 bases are TGTGCCAGCAGCTTGTTGAGGGGGTCAAATCAGCCCCAGCATTTT. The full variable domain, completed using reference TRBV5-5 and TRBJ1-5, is DAGVTQSPTHLIKTRGQQVTLRCSPISGHKSVSWYQQVLGQGPQFIFQYYEKEERGRGNFPDRFSARQFPNYSSELNVNALLLGDSALYLCASSLLRGSNQPQHFGDGTRLSIL.

The CDR3 sequence is CASSSAGGTDTQYF. CDR3 nucleotides: TGTGCCAGTAGTAGTGCAGGGGGCACAGATACGCAGTATTTT. V and J are TRBV19 and TRBJ2-3; D may be TRBD1 (6 bases). V gave up 4 bases and J gave up 1 base, with 9 bases separating them. Germline loops: CDR1 LNHDA, CDR2 SQIVND (reference sequence). This CDR3 contains 14 residues.

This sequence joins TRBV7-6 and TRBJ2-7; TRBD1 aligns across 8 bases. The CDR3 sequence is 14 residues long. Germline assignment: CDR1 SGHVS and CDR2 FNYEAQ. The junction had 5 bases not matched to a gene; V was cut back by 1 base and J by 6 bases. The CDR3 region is CASSLGQGAGEQYF. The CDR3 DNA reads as TGTGCCAGCAGCTTAGGGCAGGGGGCAGGCGAGCAGTACTTC.

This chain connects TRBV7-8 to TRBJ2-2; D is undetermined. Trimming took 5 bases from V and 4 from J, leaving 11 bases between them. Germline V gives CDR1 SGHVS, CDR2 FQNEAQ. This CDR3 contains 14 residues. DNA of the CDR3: TGTGCCAGCAGCCTGACACATCTCACCGGGGAGCTGTTTTTT. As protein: CASSLTHLTGELFF.

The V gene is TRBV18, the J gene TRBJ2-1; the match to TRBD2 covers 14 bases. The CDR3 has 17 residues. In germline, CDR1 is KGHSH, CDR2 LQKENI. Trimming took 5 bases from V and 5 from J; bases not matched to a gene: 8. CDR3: CASSAKGLAGGNNEQFF. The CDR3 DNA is TGTGCCAGCTCAGCAAAAGGACTAGCGGGAGGTAACAATGAGCAGTTCTTC.

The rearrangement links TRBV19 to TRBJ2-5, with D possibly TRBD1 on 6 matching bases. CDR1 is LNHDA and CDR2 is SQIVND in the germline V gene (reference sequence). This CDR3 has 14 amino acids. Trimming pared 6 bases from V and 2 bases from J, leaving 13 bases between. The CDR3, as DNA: TGTGCCAGTAGCCTAGGACAGATGCAAGAGACCCAGTACTTC. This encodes CASSLGQMQETQYF.

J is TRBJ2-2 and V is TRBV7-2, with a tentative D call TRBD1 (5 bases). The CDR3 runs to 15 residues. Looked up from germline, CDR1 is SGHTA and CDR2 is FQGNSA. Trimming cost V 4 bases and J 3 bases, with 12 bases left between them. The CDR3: CASSSGHLYTGELFF. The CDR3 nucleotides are TGTGCCAGCAGCTCCGGACACCTATACACCGGGGAGCTGTTTTTT.

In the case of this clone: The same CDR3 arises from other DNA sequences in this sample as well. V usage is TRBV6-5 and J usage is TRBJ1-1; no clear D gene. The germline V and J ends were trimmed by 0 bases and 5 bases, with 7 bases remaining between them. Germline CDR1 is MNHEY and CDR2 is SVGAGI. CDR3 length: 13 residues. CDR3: CASSYSSRTEAFF. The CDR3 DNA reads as TGTGCCAGCAGTTACTCGTCGAGAACTGAAGCTTTCTTT.

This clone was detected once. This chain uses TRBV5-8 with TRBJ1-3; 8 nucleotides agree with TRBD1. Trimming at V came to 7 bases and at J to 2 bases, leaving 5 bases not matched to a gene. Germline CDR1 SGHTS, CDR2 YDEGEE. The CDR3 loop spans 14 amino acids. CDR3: CASGDRGTGNTIYF. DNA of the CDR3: TGTGCCAGCGGCGACAGGGGTACTGGAAACACCATATATTTT.